This TCR beta chain appears in the sequencing data of a study of blood T cell repertoires in COVID-19. Overall study: T cells, B-cell-depleted T cells, or PBMCs supplied cDNA or gDNA.

Regarding this clone: The sample carries other DNA sequences with the same CDR3.

Sequencing was performed with immunoSEQ multiplex PCR; in TCRdb, only in-frame clones are kept and a portion is missing. The sample has roughly 500,000 clones; about 88% are singletons. This CDR3 spans 12 amino acids. CDR1 and CDR2 (germline): WNHNN, SYGVQD (reference sequence). V lost 3 bases and J lost 3, with 6 bases in between. The material sequenced was peripheral blood. The V and J genes are TRBV10-1 and TRBJ2-7; D gene uncertain. The TCR sequence derives from a man in his late teens or twenties with COVID-19, enrolled during active disease. The CDR3 sequence is CASSDPGYEQYF. Written as DNA, the CDR3 is TGCGCCAGCAGTGACCCGGGCTACGAGCAGTACTTC.